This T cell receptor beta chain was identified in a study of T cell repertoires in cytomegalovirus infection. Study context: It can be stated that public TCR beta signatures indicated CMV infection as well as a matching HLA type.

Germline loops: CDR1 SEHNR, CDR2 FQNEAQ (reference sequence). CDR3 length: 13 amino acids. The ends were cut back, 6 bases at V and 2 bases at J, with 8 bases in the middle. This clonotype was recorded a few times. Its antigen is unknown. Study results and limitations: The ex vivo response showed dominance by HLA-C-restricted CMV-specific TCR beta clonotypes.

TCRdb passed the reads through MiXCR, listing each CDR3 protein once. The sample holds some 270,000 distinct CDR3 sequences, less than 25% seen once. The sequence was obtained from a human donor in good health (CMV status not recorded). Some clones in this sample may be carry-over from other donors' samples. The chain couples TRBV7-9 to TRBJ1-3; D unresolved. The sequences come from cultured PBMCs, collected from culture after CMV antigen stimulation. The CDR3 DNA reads TGTGCCAGCAGTTTGGATCCTGGAAACACCATATATTTT. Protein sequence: CASSLDPGNTIYF.